The 16 T cell receptor beta chains presented below share a single source sample, sequenced in a study of early T cells in non-severe SARS-CoV-2 infection. Each CDR3 protein is one row after TCRdb ran MiXCR on the 5' RACE reads. The sample lists fewer than 60,000 distinct CDR3 sequences; about 4.2% were seen once. Sequencing input: whole blood. Receptors were obtained from an adult who was a healthcare worker with PCR-confirmed SARS-CoV-2 infection or an uninfected control (not recorded which).

This clonotype was seen a few times. The chain recombines TRBV5-1 with TRBJ2-5, with D possibly matching TRBD2 (6 bases). The CDR3 is 14 residues long. Germline-derived CDR1 and CDR2 are SGHRS and YFSETQ. Trimming stripped 2 bases from V and 2 bases from J, with 10 bases between. CDR3: CASSFSGTQETQYF. In DNA, the CDR3 is TGCGCCAGCAGCTTCTCCGGGACTCAAGAGACCCAGTACTTC.

The rearrangement joins TRBV4-1 to TRBJ2-5; TRBD1 agrees at 12 bases. Germline loops: CDR1 MGHRA, CDR2 YSYEKL. V was clipped by 3 bases and J by 4 bases; unmatched bases: 12. The length of the CDR3 is 18 residues. The CDR3 loop reads CASSQRDRGQISGETQYF. The CDR3 DNA follows: TGCGCCAGCAGCCAGCGGGACAGGGGGCAAATTTCTGGAGAGACCCAGTACTTC.

This clonotype was counted at least ten times. The chain couples TRBV6-5 to TRBJ2-7, with 7 bases that match TRBD1. The germline CDR1 and CDR2 sequences are MNHEY and SVGAGI. The CDR3 has 14 amino acids. The junction had 6 bases not matched to a gene; V was cut back by 7 bases and J by 0 bases. The CDR3 sequence is CASTETGSSYEQYF. CDR3 in DNA: TGTGCCAGCACTGAGACAGGGAGCTCCTACGAGCAGTACTTC.

The table lists this clonotype with many counts. This rearrangement joins TRBV4-3 to TRBJ2-2; no definite D call. Trimming cost V 2 bases and J 4 bases, with 8 bases left between them. CDR3 length: 14 amino acids. Germline V gene data show CDR1 as LGHNA and CDR2 as YSLEER. The CDR3: CASSQQPFTGELFF. CDR3 nucleotide sequence: TGCGCCAGCAGCCAACAGCCTTTCACCGGGGAGCTGTTTTTT.

This clonotype has ten or more counts. The chain employs TRBV10-2 and TRBJ2-7; D is uncertain. CDR3 length: 11 amino acids. The V gene's germline CDR1 is WSHSY and CDR2 SAAADI. V was trimmed by 2 bases and J by 4 bases, leaving 3 bases between them. The CDR3 region is CASSEAYEQYF. CDR3 DNA sequence: TGCGCCAGCAGTGAGGCGTACGAGCAGTACTTC.

This clonotype was seen a handful of times. The rearrangement joins TRBV5-1 to TRBJ2-1; 7 bases align to TRBD1. CDR1 SGHRS and CDR2 YFSETQ come from the germline V gene. There are 16 residues in the CDR3. V lost 2 bases to trimming and J lost 5 bases; unmatched junction nucleotides: 10. CDR3 in amino acids: CASSLQGISKNNEQFF. The DNA for the CDR3 is TGCGCCAGCAGCTTACAGGGGATAAGTAAAAACAATGAGCAGTTCTTC.

In its sample, this clonotype was seen a few times. V gene TRBV30 combines with J gene TRBJ2-1; the match to TRBD2 covers 7 bases. The CDR3 length is 15 residues. V shed 2 bases, J shed 3 bases, and the junction held 7 bases outside the gene matches. The V gene's germline CDR1 is GTSNPN and CDR2 SVGIG (reference sequence). CDR3 amino acids: CAWSPSGLIYNEQFF. The CDR3 nucleotides read TGTGCCTGGAGTCCTTCGGGACTAATCTACAATGAGCAGTTCTTC.

The chain combines TRBV9 with TRBJ2-3; 10 bases line up with TRBD1. J was trimmed by 2 bases and V by 2 bases; bases with no gene match: 5. The CDR3 sequence is 16 residues long. Germline V gene sequence: CDR1 SGDLS, CDR2 YYNGEE. CDR3 in DNA: TGTGCCAGCAGCGTTGCGGGACAGGGGACCACAGATACGCAGTATTTT. The encoded protein is CASSVAGQGTTDTQYF.

The chain recombines TRBV7-6 with TRBJ2-6; 12 bases fit TRBD2. Germline V gene sequence: CDR1 SGHVS, CDR2 FNYEAQ. This CDR3 has 18 amino acids. After removal of 1 base from V and 0 bases from J, the junction contained 1 base not matched to a gene. The CDR3 nucleotides read TGTGCCAGCAGCTTAGAGACTAGCGGGGGCTCTGGGGCCAACGTCCTGACTTTC. Translating gives CASSLETSGGSGANVLTF.

This clonotype showed up many times. The V and J genes are TRBV2 and TRBJ1-6; D might be TRBD1 (6 bases). V was cut by 10 bases and J by 1 base, with 8 bases left in between. In germline, CDR1 is SNHLY, CDR2 FYNNEI. CDR3 length: 13 residues. In DNA, the CDR3 is TGTGCCACCCAGGGGTCCTATAATTCACCCCTCCACTTT. Amino acids: CATQGSYNSPLHF.

The chain carries TRBV20-1 and TRBJ2-3, with 16 bases identical to TRBD2. The CDR3 is 15 residues long. Germline CDR1 DFQATT, CDR2 SNEGSKA (reference sequence). With V trimmed by 6 bases and J by 1 base, 1 base remained unmatched. This chain's CDR3 is CSAGTSGRGTDTQYF. CDR3 DNA sequence: TGCAGTGCAGGGACTAGCGGGAGGGGCACAGATACGCAGTATTTT.

This clonotype was counted a few times. This chain links TRBV5-6 with TRBJ1-2; D gene unclear. The V gene lost 1 base and the J gene lost 6 bases, with 13 bases spanning the gap. CDR3 length equals 14 residues. Germline V gives CDR1 SGHDT, CDR2 YYEEEE. The CDR3 coding sequence is TGTGCCAGCAGCTTGATTCTAAACCTGGATGGCTACACCTTC. Its translation is CASSLILNLDGYTF. The variable domain in full, completed from reference TRBV5-6 and TRBJ1-2, reads DAGVTQSPTHLIKTRGQQVTLRCSPKSGHDTVSWYQQALGQGPQFIFQYYEEEERQRGNFPDRFSGHQFPNYSSELNVNALLLGDSALYLCASSLILNLDGYTFGSGTRLTVV.

This clonotype was detected ten times or more. The chain uses TRBV11-2 and TRBJ2-6, with a weak D call TRBD2 (6 bases). Germline V CDR1 and CDR2: SGHAT, FQNNGV. The CDR3 is made up of 15 amino acids. Trimming cost V 2 bases and J 6 bases, with 11 bases left between them. DNA for the CDR3: TGTGCCAGCAGCTTATCGACGGGGGAGGCCAACGTCCTGACTTTC. This encodes CASSLSTGEANVLTF. Complete variable domain (other parts from reference TRBV11-2 and TRBJ2-6): EAGVAQSPRYKIIEKRQSVAFWCNPISGHATLYWYQQILGQGPKLLIQFQNNGVVDDSQLPKDRFSAERLKGVDSTLKIQPAKLEDSAVYLCASSLSTGEANVLTFGAGSRLTVL.

Ten or more counts support this clonotype. The chain employs TRBV10-2 and TRBJ1-3, with a weak D call TRBD1 (6 bases). The CDR3 totals 17 residues. Deletions cut 6 bases from V and 1 base from J, with 19 bases between. Germline V gives CDR1 WSHSY, CDR2 SAAADI. CDR3 in DNA: TGCGCCAGCAGAGACGCAAAAGGACAGAAATCTGGAAACACCATATATTTT. Protein product: CASRDAKGQKSGNTIYF.

The table lists this clonotype with many counts. This chain uses TRBV6-1 with TRBJ2-3, with TRBD2 as a possible D gene (5 bases). Trimming removed 7 bases at V and 2 bases at J, with 22 bases between. Germline V gives CDR1 MNHNS, CDR2 SASEGT. The CDR3 spans 17 residues. CDR3 bases: TGTGCCAGCAATAACCTCCGGGCGGGCCTACCCACAGATACGCAGTATTTT. It encodes CASNNLRAGLPTDTQYF.

Ten or more counts support this clonotype. The rearrangement uses TRBV6-2 or TRBV6-3 and TRBJ2-7; 9 positions agree with TRBD1. CDR3 length: 15 residues. Looked up from germline, CDR1 is MNHEY and CDR2 is SVGEGT. After removal of 6 bases from V and 3 bases from J, the junction contained 9 bases not matched to a gene. CDR3 sequence: CASRDRGPPLYEQYF. CDR3 DNA: TGTGCCAGCAGGGACAGGGGTCCCCCTCTCTACGAGCAGTACTTC.